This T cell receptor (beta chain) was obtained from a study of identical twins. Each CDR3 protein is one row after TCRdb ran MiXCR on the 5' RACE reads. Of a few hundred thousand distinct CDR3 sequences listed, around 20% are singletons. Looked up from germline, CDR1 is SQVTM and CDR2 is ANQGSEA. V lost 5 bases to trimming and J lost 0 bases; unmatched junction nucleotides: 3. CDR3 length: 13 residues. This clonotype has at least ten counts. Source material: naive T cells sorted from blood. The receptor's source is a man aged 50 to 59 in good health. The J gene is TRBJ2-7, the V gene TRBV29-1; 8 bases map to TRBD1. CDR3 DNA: TGCAGCGTTCGGACAGGGTTCTCCTACGAGCAGTACTTC. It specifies CSVRTGFSYEQYF.